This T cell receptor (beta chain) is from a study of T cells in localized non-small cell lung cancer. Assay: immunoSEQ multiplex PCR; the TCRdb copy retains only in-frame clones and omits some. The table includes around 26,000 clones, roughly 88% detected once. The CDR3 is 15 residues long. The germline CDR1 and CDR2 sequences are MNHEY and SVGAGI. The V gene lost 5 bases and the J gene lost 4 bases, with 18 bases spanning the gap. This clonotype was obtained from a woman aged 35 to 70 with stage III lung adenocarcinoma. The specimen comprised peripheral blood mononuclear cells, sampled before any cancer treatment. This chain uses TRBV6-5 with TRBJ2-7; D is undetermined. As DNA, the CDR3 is TGTGCCAGCAGTGCGCGAACCACCGTCCTTTACGAGCAGTACTTC. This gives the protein CASSARTTVLYEQYF.